This T cell receptor beta chain was profiled in a study of T-cell reconstitution after alpha-beta-depleted transplantation in children (dated by TCRdb to the mid-2010s). Regarding the complete study: T-cell immune reconstitution after TCRalphabeta/CD19-depleted allogeneic hematopoietic cell transplantation in children was quantitatively tracked in the study by means of TCR repertoire profiling.

Library generation was performed with PCR. Sequencing used an Illumina HiSeq 2500. TCR library preparation used molecular barcoding, with unique molecular identifiers applied to normalize quantification of the TCRbeta repertoire. TCRdb redid the processing of the public reads, applying fastp at Q25 and MiXCR, and retained in-frame beta chains. CDR3 protein duplicates are merged, each entry listing the most common genes and DNA. The sample records about 610,000 distinct CDR3 sequences, under 12% of which are singletons. The ten biggest clones cover roughly 4% of the sample. CDR1 and CDR2, looked up from the germline V gene, are SGHVS and FQNEAQ. Including cysteine and phenylalanine, the CDR3 has 14 amino acids. Just the 42-base CDR3 DNA is kept, in frame starting at base 1. V and J are truncated by 7 bases and 2 bases respectively, leaving an intervening sequence of 13 bases. This clonotype was counted many times. Its antigen is unknown. No base quality information exists; no much larger clone differs at one position.

The source of this sequence is a human donor who donated a stem cell graft to a child with acute myeloid leukemia. Rearrangement joined TRBV7-8 to TRBJ2-3; no D gene is confidently identified. The sample here was PBMCs from the stem cell graft donor, taken from the stem cell graft. The CDR3 reads CASTGQYNTDTQYF. In nucleotide form, the sequence is TGTGCCAGCACCGGGCAGTACAACACAGATACGCAGTATTTT.